This T cell receptor (beta chain) was captured by sequencing in a study of CD8 T cells in ankylosing spondylitis. The study, taken as a whole, reports: Disease-linked clones displayed a CD8+ phenotype and appeared relatively rarely in peripheral blood. Disease-associated clones were reportedly significantly overrepresented in matched ankylosing spondylitis synovial fluid. Ankylosing spondylitis blood seemed to carry a telltale TCR beta motif made of under 10 highly homologous variants.

The germline V gene has CDR1 SGHRS and CDR2 YFSETQ. This CDR3 is 15 amino acids long. Trimming cost V 1 base and J 1 base, with 10 bases left between them. This clonotype has only a few counts. As yet, its antigen is unknown. 5'-RACE, quantitative and with molecular barcodes, yielded the TCR beta libraries. TCRdb processed the 5' RACE reads anew with MiXCR; each CDR3 protein has one entry. The table shows about 140,000 distinct CDR3 sequences, with 7% to 10% occurring only once. Specimen: synovial fluid, either unsorted or a sorted T cell fraction (not recorded which). The chain recombines TRBV5-1 with TRBJ2-3; D may be TRBD1 (5 bases). The clonotype originates from a male donor with ankylosing spondylitis. DNA for the CDR3: TGCGCCAGCAGCTTGTACAGGTTTGGCACAGATACGCAGTATTTT. It encodes CASSLYRFGTDTQYF.